The entry below gives a single T cell receptor beta chain sequence along with its context. Each sample's TCRB immunosequencing used five hundred nanograms of biopsy DNA. The assay was immunoSEQ multiplex PCR, and TCRdb's table has in-frame clones only and misses some. The sample shows under 7,000 clones, about 95% of them seen only once. The data derive from a study of T cell repertoires in ileal Crohn's disease. After removal of 8 bases from V and 6 bases from J, the junction contained 9 bases not matched to a gene. The CDR3 length is 14 residues. CDR1 is MNHNS, CDR2 SASEGT, per germline. This clonotype was obtained from an adult with Crohn's disease. The sample comprised ileal tissue. This chain links TRBV6-1 with TRBJ1-5; 8 nucleotides match TRBD1. The CDR3 sequence is CASQQGQGIQPQHF. The CDR3 coding sequence is TGTGCCAGCCAGCAAGGACAGGGTATTCAGCCCCAGCATTTT.